Reported below is one T cell receptor (beta chain). The data belong to a study of cytomegalovirus exposure and HLA in healthy donors. Per the germline V gene, CDR1 is LGHNA and CDR2 is YSLEER. The CDR3 is 11 amino acids. V shed 4 bases and J shed 5 bases, with 6 bases lying between them. The study ran its PCR with 60 Vbeta and 13 Jbeta primers. Using immunoSEQ multiplex PCR, the repertoire was profiled, and TCRdb retains in-frame clones only, with some absent. This repertoire shows a few hundred thousand clones, roughly 80% found once; its top ten account for 2.5% to 3%. The chain has TRBV4-3 and TRBJ2-7; D not certain. This TCR was recovered from a man aged 25-40 years in good health and CMV-seronegative. The sample taken for sequencing was PBMCs. CDR3 DNA sequence: TGCGCCAGCAGCCCCCGGGACGAGCAGTACTTC. Its translation is CASSPRDEQYF.